The clone carrying this T cell receptor beta chain was observed at least ten times. Its specificity is unknown. V was pared by 2 bases and J by 3 bases, with 2 bases of the junction left unmatched. The CDR3 consists of 14 residues. The germline V gene encodes CDR1 SGHTA and CDR2 FQGNSA. This entry comes from a study of T cell repertoires in cytomegalovirus infection. Background on the study: Indications of both CMV infection and matching HLA type were provided by public TCR beta signatures.

TCRdb reprocessed the reads with MiXCR, giving one entry per CDR3 protein. The sample lists 480,000 or so distinct CDR3 sequences, about 10% seen once, with roughly 10% in the top ten. Study-wide points: Individuals carrying CMV plus the relevant HLA were identified by cumulative frequency of public TCR beta families. In two of eight donors, the top clonotype was HLA-C-restricted CMV-specific.

This receptor was taken from a human donor in good health (CMV status not recorded). Some clones in this sample may be carry-over from other donors' samples. The sequenced material came from PBMCs. The chain couples TRBV7-2 to TRBJ2-3, with TRBD2 matching 7 bases. The CDR3 DNA reads as TGTGCCAGCAGCTTAAATAGCGGGACAGATACGCAGTATTTT. Amino acid sequence: CASSLNSGTDTQYF.